This TCR beta chain came from a study of control samples from healthy donors and cancer patients. Trimming took off 0 bases at V and 6 bases at J, with 11 bases between the two ends. The CDR3 has 14 amino acids. Germline V gene data show CDR1 as SGHRS and CDR2 as YFSETQ. The method was immunoSEQ multiplex PCR; TCRdb's version includes in-frame clones alone and lacks a portion of them. The data hold 100,000 to 150,000 clones, with around nine tenths observed a single time. This clonotype was obtained from a man between 18 and 29 years old in good health. This chain joins TRBV5-1 and TRBJ2-3; D may be TRBD2 (5 bases). Material: blood. The chain's CDR3 is CASSLGGSADTQYF. Written as DNA, the CDR3 is TGCGCCAGCAGCTTGGGGGGTAGCGCGGATACGCAGTATTTT.